The clone carrying this TCR beta chain was found a few times. The antigen is unknown. TCRdb re-called the 5' RACE reads with MiXCR, one entry per CDR3 protein. The repertoire has over 450,000 distinct CDR3 sequences, about 13% of them found once; the top ten carry nearly 7%. This sample was included in a study of CD8 T cells in ankylosing spondylitis. Study-wide results and caveats: A motif in TCR beta, a set of roughly eight highly homologous variants, appeared characteristic of ankylosing spondylitis blood.

The CDR3 has 15 residues. Germline V gene sequence: CDR1 LNHNV, CDR2 YYDKDF (reference sequence). V lost 5 bases and J lost 3; bases outside the gene matches: 10. This sequence originates from a male donor with ankylosing spondylitis. This chain connects TRBV15 to TRBJ2-7, with TRBD2 matching over 7 bases. Sequencing was carried out using blood, either unsorted or a sorted T cell fraction (not recorded which). Written as DNA, the CDR3 is TGTGCCACCAGCCCAAGCGGGGATGGATTCTACGAGCAGTACTTC. It is translated as CATSPSGDGFYEQYF.